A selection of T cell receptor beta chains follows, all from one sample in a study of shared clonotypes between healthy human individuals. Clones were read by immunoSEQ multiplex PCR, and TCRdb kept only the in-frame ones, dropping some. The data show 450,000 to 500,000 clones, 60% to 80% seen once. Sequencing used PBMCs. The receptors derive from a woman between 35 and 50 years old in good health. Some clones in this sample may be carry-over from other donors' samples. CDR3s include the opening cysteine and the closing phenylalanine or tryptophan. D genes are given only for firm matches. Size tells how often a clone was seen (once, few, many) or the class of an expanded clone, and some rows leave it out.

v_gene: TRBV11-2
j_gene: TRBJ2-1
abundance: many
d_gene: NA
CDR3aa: CASSSWTASSYNEQFF
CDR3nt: TGTGCCAGCAGCTCCTGGACGGCCAGCTCCTACAATGAGCAGTTCTTC

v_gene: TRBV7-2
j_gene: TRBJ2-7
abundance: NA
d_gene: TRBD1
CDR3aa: CASHLTGTGSYEQYF
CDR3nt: TGTGCCAGCCACCTGACCGGGACAGGGTCCTACGAGCAGTACTTC

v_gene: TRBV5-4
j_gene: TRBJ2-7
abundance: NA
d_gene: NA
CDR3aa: CASGDGPNYEQYF
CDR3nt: TGTGCCAGCGGAGACGGGCCTAACTACGAGCAGTACTTC

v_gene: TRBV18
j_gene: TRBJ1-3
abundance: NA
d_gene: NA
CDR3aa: CASSPTGLSGNTIYF
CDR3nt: TGTGCCAGCTCACCAACAGGACTCTCTGGAAACACCATATATTTT

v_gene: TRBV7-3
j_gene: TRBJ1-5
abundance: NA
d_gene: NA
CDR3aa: CASSTGPNQPQHF
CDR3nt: TGTGCCAGCAGCACGGGACCAAATCAGCCCCAGCATTTT

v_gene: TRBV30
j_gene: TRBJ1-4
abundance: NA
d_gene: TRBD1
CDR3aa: CAWGDRGEEKLFF
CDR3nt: TGTGCCTGGGGGGACAGGGGCGAAGAAAAACTGTTTTTT

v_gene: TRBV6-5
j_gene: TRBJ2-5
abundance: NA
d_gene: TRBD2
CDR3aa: CASGAGEVRETQYF
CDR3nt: TGTGCCAGCGGAGCGGGAGAGGTGCGAGAGACCCAGTACTTC

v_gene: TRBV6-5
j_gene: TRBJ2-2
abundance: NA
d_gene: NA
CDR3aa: CASSYSVMNTGELFF
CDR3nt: TGTGCCAGCAGTTACTCGGTTATGAACACCGGGGAGCTGTTTTTT

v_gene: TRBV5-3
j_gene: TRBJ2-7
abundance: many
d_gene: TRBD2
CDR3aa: CARSRGLAVPSYEQYF
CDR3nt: TGTGCCAGAAGCCGGGGACTAGCGGTGCCCTCCTACGAGCAGTACTTC

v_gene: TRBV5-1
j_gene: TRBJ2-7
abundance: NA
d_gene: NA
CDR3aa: CASSLAGRSYEQYF
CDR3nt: TGCGCCAGCAGCTTGGCGGGGCGCAGCTACGAGCAGTACTTC

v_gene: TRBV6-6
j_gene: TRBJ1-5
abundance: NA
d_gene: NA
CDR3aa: CASSITRGQPQHF
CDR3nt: TGTGCCAGCAGTATCACCCGGGGCCAGCCCCAGCATTTT

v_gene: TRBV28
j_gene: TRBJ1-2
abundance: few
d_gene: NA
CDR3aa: CASSLARGTTYGYTF
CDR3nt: TGTGCCAGCAGTTTAGCCCGCGGGACCACCTATGGCTACACCTTC

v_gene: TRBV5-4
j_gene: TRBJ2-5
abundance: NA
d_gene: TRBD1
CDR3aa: CASSKDRGETQYF
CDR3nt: TGTGCCAGCAGCAAAGACAGGGGAGAGACCCAGTACTTC

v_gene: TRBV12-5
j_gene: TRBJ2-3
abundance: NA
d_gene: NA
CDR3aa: CASGPSGGTDTQYF
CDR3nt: TGTGCTAGTGGCCCTTCGGGCGGGACAGATACGCAGTATTTT

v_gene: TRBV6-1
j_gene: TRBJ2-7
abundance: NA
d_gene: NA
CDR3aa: CASTTHSYEQYF
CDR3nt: TGTGCCAGCACCACGCACTCCTACGAGCAGTACTTC

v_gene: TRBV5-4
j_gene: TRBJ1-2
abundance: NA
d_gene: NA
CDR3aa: CASTNPGQNYGYTF
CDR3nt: TGTGCCAGCACCAACCCGGGGCAAAACTATGGCTACACCTTC

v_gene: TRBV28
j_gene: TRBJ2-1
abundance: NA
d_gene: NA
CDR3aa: CASTLGDVSSYNEQFF
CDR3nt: TGTGCCAGCACCTTAGGCGACGTGAGCTCCTACAATGAGCAGTTCTTC

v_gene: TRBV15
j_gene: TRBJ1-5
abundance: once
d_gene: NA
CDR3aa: CATSSDTAGYNQPQHF
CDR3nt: TGTGCCACCAGCAGCGATACAGCAGGGTACAATCAGCCCCAGCATTTT

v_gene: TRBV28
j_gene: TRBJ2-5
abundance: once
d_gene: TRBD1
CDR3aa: CASSSLRQGETQYF
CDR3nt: TGTGCCAGCAGTTCCCTCCGACAGGGGGAGACCCAGTACTTC

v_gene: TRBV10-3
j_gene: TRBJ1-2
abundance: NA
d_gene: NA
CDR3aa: CAISDGTFGHGYTF
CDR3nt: TGTGCCATCAGTGATGGGACCTTCGGGCATGGCTACACCTTC

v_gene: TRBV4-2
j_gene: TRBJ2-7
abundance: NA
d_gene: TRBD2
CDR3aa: CASSQDGASGSYEQYF
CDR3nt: TGTGCCAGCAGCCAAGATGGGGCTAGCGGGAGCTACGAGCAGTACTTC

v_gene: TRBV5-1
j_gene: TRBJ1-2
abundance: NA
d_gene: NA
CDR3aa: CASNPVSGAGVSYGYTF
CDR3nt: TGCGCCAGCAACCCGGTCTCCGGGGCGGGGGTGAGCTATGGCTACACCTTC

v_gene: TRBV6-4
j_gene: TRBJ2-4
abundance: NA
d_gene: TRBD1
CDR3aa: CASSDPTDRWGKNIQYF
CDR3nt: TGTGCCAGCAGTGACCCGACGGACAGGTGGGGCAAAAACATTCAGTACTTC

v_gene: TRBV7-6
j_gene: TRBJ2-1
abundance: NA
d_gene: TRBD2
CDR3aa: CASSPRLAGGPNNEQFF
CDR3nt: TGTGCCAGCAGTCCCAGACTAGCGGGAGGGCCAAACAATGAGCAGTTCTTC

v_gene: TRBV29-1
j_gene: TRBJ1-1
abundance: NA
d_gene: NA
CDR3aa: CSVDRGGDTEAFF
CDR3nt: TGCAGCGTTGATCGGGGGGGCGACACTGAAGCTTTCTTT

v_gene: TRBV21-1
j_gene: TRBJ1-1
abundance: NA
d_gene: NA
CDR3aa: CASSKAHWGRFTEAFF
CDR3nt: TGTGCCAGCAGCAAAGCGCATTGGGGGCGGTTTACTGAAGCTTTCTTT

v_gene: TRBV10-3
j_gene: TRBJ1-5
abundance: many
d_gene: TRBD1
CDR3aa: CAVTGDPNQPQHF
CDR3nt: TGTGCCGTCACAGGGGACCCGAATCAGCCCCAGCATTTT

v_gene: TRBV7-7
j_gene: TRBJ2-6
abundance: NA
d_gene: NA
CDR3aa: CASSLSAGANVLTF
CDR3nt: TGTGCCAGCAGCCTTAGTGCTGGGGCCAACGTCCTGACTTTC

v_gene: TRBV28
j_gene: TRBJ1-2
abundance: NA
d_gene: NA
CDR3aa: CASSFDRYGYTF
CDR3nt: TGTGCCAGCAGTTTCGACAGATATGGCTACACCTTC

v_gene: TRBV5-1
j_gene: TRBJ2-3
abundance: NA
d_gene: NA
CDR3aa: CASSLWEPTDTQYF
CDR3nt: TGCGCCAGCAGCTTGTGGGAGCCCACAGATACGCAGTATTTT

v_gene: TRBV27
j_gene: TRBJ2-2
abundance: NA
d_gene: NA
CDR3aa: CDYRSGSEDGTGELFF
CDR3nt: TGTGACTACAGGTCAGGGTCCGAAGACGGGACCGGGGAGCTGTTTTTT

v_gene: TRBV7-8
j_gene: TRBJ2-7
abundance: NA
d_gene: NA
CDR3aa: CASSLLGVGYEQYF
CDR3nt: TGTGCCAGCAGCTTACTAGGGGTGGGGTACGAGCAGTACTTC

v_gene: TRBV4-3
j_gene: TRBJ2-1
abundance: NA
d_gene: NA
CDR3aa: CASSHSEGSGNNEQFF
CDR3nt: TGCGCCAGCAGCCATTCCGAAGGTAGCGGCAACAATGAGCAGTTCTTC

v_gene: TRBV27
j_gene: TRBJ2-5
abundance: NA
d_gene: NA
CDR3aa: CASSRNPGPQETQYF
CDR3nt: TGTGCCAGCAGTCGGAATCCGGGACCCCAAGAGACCCAGTACTTC

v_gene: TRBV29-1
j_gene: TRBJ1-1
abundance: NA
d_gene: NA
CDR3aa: CSASGSTVEAFF
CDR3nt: TGCAGCGCCTCGGGGTCAACAGTTGAAGCTTTCTTT

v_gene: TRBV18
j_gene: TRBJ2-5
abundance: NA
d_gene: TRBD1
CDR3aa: CASSPTGGLETQYF
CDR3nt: TGTGCCAGCTCACCAACAGGGGGCCTAGAGACCCAGTACTTC

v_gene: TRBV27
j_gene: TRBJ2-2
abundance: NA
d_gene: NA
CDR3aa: CASSWYGANTGELFF
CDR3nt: TGTGCCAGCAGTTGGTATGGAGCGAACACCGGGGAGCTGTTTTTT

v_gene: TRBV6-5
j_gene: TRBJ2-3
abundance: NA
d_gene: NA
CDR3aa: CATKAGGTDTQYF
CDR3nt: TGTGCCACCAAGGCCGGTGGCACAGATACGCAGTATTTT

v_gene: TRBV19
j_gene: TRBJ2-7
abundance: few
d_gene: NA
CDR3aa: CASSMKSYEQYF
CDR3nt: TGTGCCAGTAGTATGAAGTCCTACGAGCAGTACTTC

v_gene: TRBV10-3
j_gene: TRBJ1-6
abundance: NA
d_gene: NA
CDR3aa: CAISESRQLNSPLHF
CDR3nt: TGTGCCATCAGTGAGAGCAGACAACTTAATTCACCCCTCCACTTT

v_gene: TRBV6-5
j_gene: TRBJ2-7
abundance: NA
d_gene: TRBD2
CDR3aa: CASNPAGELTYGQYF
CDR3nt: TGTGCCAGCAATCCAGCGGGAGAACTGACATACGGGCAGTACTTC

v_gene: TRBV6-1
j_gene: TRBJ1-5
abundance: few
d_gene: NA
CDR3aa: CASSGDGGSNQPQHF
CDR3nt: TGTGCCAGCAGTGGGGACGGCGGCAGCAATCAGCCCCAGCATTTT

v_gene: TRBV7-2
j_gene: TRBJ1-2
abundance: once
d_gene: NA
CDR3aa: CASSLAPGESGYGYTF
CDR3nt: TGTGCCAGCAGCTTAGCTCCTGGGGAGAGCGGCTATGGCTACACCTTC

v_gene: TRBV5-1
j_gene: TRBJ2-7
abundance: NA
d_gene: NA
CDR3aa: CASSLVVENYEQYF
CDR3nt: TGCGCCAGCAGCTTGGTTGTAGAGAACTACGAGCAGTACTTC

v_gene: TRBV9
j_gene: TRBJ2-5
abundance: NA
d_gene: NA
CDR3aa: CASSVEYAETQYF
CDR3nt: TGTGCCAGCAGCGTAGAGTATGCGGAGACCCAGTACTTC

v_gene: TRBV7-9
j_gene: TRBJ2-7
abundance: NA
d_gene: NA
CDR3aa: CASSPTTFRVPYEQYF
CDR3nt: TGTGCCAGCAGCCCTACGACGTTTAGGGTTCCCTACGAGCAGTACTTC

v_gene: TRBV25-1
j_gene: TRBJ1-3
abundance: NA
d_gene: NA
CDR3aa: CASSDETRSGNTIYF
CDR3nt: TGTGCCAGCAGTGATGAGACGCGCTCTGGAAACACCATATATTTT